One and the same sample provided the 15 T cell receptor beta chains below, sequenced in a study of somatic mutations in cytotoxic T cells in rheumatoid arthritis. Some clones are missing from TCRdb's copy, which holds only in-frame ones; the method was immunoSEQ multiplex PCR. This table holds 20,000 or so clones, 82% found once. Source material: CD8+ T cells sorted from blood. The receptors were sampled from a woman aged 45 to 65 in good health.

This clone was seen more than once but under ten times. The V and J genes are TRBV27 and TRBJ1-1; 7 bases are shared with TRBD1. The CDR3 loop spans 14 amino acids. Germline CDR1 MNHEY, CDR2 SMNVEV (reference sequence). The junction had 1 base not matched to a gene; V was cut back by 2 bases and J by 1 base. This chain's CDR3 is CASSLDRANTEAFF. CDR3 DNA sequence: TGTGCCAGCAGTTTAGACAGGGCGAACACTGAAGCTTTCTTT.

The chain carries TRBV7-8 and TRBJ2-7; D may be TRBD1 (6 bases). CDR1 is SGHVS and CDR2 is FQNEAQ in the germline V gene. V lost 5 bases to trimming and J lost 4 bases, with 9 bases between them. The CDR3 is made up of 12 amino acids. In DNA form, the CDR3 reads TGTGCCAGCAGCGAACAGGGTTACGAGCAGTACTTC. This codes for CASSEQGYEQYF. The full variable domain, its missing parts supplied by reference TRBV7-8 and TRBJ2-7, is GAGVSQSPRYKVAKRGQDVALRCDPISGHVSLFWYQQALGQGPEFLTYFQNEAQLDKSGLPSDRFFAERPEGSVSTLKIQRTQQEDSAVYLCASSEQGYEQYFGPGTRLTVT.

This clone was observed once. CDR3 in amino acids: CAWSVQGITDTQYF. CDR3 nucleotide sequence: TGTGCCTGGAGTGTACAGGGGATCACAGATACGCAGTATTTT. The chain links TRBV30 to TRBJ2-3; 7 bases line up with TRBD1. This CDR3 spans 14 amino acids. V was pared by 0 bases and J by 2 bases, with 2 bases of the junction left unmatched. The germline CDR1 and CDR2 sequences are GTSNPN and SVGIG (reference sequence).

V and J are TRBV7-2 and TRBJ2-5; D may match TRBD1 or TRBD2 (5 bases each). This CDR3 region has 16 residues. The V end was cut by 1 base, the J end by 1 base, with 13 bases between. Germline CDR1 is SGHTA and CDR2 is FQGNSA. CDR3: CASSLGSWGSQETQYF. CDR3 nucleotides: TGTGCCAGCAGCTTAGGGTCATGGGGGTCCCAAGAGACCCAGTACTTC.

This chain connects TRBV19 to TRBJ2-7; D remains unclear. Deletions cut 5 bases from V and 4 bases from J, with 18 bases between. Germline values: CDR1 LNHDA, CDR2 SQIVND (reference sequence). The CDR3 has 15 residues. The CDR3 region is CASSPGPELTYEQYF. CDR3 DNA sequence: TGTGCCAGTAGTCCAGGACCCGAGCTAACGTACGAGCAGTACTTC.

The CDR3 DNA follows: TGTGCCAGCAGTGGCTCACAGGGGGCAACGTATGAGCAGTTCTTC. Encoded protein: CASSGSQGATYEQFF. This chain connects TRBV27 to TRBJ2-1; 9 bases fit TRBD1. V lost 5 bases, J lost 8 bases, and 10 bases stayed unmatched. The length of the CDR3 is 15 residues. Germline V gene sequence: CDR1 MNHEY, CDR2 SMNVEV (reference sequence).

The chain joins TRBV28 to TRBJ1-2; D might be TRBD1 (6 bases). V gave up 5 bases and J gave up 4 bases, with 14 bases separating them. CDR3 size: 14 residues. The germline V gene has CDR1 MDHEN and CDR2 SYDVKM. The CDR3 protein is CASSTGFGVYGYTF. As DNA, the CDR3 is TGTGCCAGCAGTACAGGGTTCGGAGTCTATGGCTACACCTTC.

The V gene is TRBV6-1, the J gene TRBJ2-7, with a possible D match to TRBD1 (5 bases). CDR1 and CDR2 from the germline V gene are MNHNS and SASEGT. This CDR3 is 11 amino acids long. The V end was cut by 9 bases, the J end by 6 bases, with 12 bases between. CDR3 loop: CASHQGTEQYF. The CDR3 DNA follows: TGTGCCAGTCATCAGGGTACCGAGCAGTACTTC.

This clone has more than one count but fewer than ten. The chain is built from TRBV7-9 and TRBJ1-1, with D hard to call. Trimming shortened V by 4 bases and J by 5 bases, and 8 bases separated the two germline ends. Germline loops: CDR1 SEHNR, CDR2 FQNEAQ (reference sequence). The CDR3 length is 12 residues. CDR3 coding DNA: TGTGCCAGCAGCTCCAGATCTACTGAAGCTTTCTTT. As protein: CASSSRSTEAFF.

The chain is built from TRBV7-6 and TRBJ2-7, with D perhaps matching TRBD1 or TRBD2 (5 bases each). The CDR3 consists of 13 residues. V was cut by 1 base and J by 3 bases, with 7 bases left in between. Germline CDR1 and CDR2: SGHVS and FNYEAQ. The CDR3 spells CASSLGGNYEQYF. The CDR3 region has the DNA TGTGCCAGCAGCTTAGGGGGGAACTACGAGCAGTACTTC.

CDR3 in DNA: TGTGCCAGCACCCAAGGAATAGGGACAGGGACCAATGAGCAGTTCTTC. Its protein product is CASTQGIGTGTNEQFF. The chain carries TRBV27 and TRBJ2-1; 9 bases agree with TRBD1. This CDR3 has 16 amino acids. Germline V gene lookup returns CDR1 MNHEY and CDR2 SMNVEV (reference sequence). Germline trimming cut 7 bases from V and 6 bases from J; bases unmatched to any gene: 13.

The chain has TRBV14 and TRBJ2-7; possibly TRBD1 or TRBD2 for D (5 bases each). In germline, CDR1 is SGHDN, CDR2 FVKESK. This CDR3 region has 13 residues. V lost 4 bases, J lost 2 bases, and 9 bases lay in between. CDR3 protein: CASSRDPTYEQYF. CDR3 DNA: TGTGCCAGCAGCCGGGACCCTACCTACGAGCAGTACTTC.

V and J are TRBV4-3 and TRBJ1-4; a possible D gene is TRBD1 (5 bases). Germline CDR1 is LGHNA and CDR2 is YSLEER. The CDR3 has 18 residues. V was cut by 0 bases and J by 7 bases, with 21 bases left in between. CDR3 region: CASSQDKIIGAGGEKLFF. In DNA, the CDR3 is TGCGCCAGCAGCCAAGATAAGATTATCGGAGCCGGGGGTGAAAAACTGTTTTTT.

This clone was seen more than once but under ten times. The rearrangement joins TRBV5-5 to TRBJ2-7, with 9 bases fitting TRBD1. The CDR3 is 14 amino acids. Per the germline V gene, CDR1 is SGHKS and CDR2 is YYEKEE (reference sequence). Losses at the gene ends were 1 base for V and 3 bases for J; bases not matched to a gene: 2. The CDR3 nucleotides are TGTGCCAGCAGCTTGTGGGACAGGGACTACGAGCAGTACTTC. Encoded protein: CASSLWDRDYEQYF.

V usage is TRBV9 and J usage is TRBJ2-3, with TRBD2 as a possible D gene (5 bases). V lost 0 bases and J lost 4, with 15 bases in between. The germline CDR1 and CDR2 sequences are SGDLS and YYNGEE. The CDR3 length is 16 residues. The CDR3, as DNA: TGTGCCAGCAGCGTAGACGGGCGAGAGGGAGCAGATACGCAGTATTTT. Translated: CASSVDGREGADTQYF.